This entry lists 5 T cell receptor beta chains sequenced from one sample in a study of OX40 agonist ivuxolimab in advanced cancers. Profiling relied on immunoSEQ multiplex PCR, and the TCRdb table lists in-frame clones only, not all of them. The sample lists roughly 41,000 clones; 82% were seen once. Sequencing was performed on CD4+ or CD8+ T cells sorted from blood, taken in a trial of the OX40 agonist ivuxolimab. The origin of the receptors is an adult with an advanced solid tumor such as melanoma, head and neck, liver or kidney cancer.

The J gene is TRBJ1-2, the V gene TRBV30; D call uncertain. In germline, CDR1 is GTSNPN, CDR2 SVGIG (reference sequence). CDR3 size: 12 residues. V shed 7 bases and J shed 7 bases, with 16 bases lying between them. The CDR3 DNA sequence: TGTGCCTCACAGTGGCTGTTGGTTGGCTACACCTTC. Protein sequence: CASQWLLVGYTF.

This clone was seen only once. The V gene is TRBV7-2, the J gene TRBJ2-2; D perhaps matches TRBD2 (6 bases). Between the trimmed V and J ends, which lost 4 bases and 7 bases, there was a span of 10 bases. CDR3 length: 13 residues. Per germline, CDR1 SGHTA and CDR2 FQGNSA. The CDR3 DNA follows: TGTGCCAGCAGCTGGGGGGTTCGCGGGGAGCTGTTTTTT. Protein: CASSWGVRGELFF.

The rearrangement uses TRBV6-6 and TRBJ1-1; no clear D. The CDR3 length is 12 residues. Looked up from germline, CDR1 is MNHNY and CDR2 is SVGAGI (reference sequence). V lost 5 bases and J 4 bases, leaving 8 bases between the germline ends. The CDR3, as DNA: TGTGCCAGCAGTCGTCTGGGCACTGAAGCTTTCTTT. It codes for CASSRLGTEAFF.

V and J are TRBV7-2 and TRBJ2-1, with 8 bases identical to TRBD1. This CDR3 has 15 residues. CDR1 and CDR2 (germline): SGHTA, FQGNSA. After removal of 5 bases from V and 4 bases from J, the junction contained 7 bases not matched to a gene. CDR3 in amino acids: CASSTPGQAYNEQFF. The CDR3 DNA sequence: TGTGCCAGCAGCACCCCGGGACAGGCTTACAATGAGCAGTTCTTC.

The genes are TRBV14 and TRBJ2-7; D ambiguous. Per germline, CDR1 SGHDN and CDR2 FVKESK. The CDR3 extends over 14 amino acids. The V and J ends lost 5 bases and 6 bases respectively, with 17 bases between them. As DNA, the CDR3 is TGTGCCAGCAGCGAAAATCATTTACTTAGCGAGCAGTACTTC. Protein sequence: CASSENHLLSEQYF.